What follows is one T cell receptor (beta chain) and its context. These data originate in a study of technical replicates of blood from a handful of donors. Here immunoSEQ multiplex PCR was the method, and the copy in TCRdb shows in-frame clones only, minus some. This table holds about 66,000 clones, around 87% found once. Germline V lookup: CDR1 MNHEY, CDR2 SVGAGI. Germline trimming cut 2 bases from V and 2 bases from J; bases unmatched to any gene: 6. This CDR3 contains 15 residues. This clonotype originated in a human donor in good health. Some clones in this sample may be carry-over from other donors' samples. The specimen was PBMCs. The rearrangement uses TRBV6-5 and TRBJ2-7; 7 bases are shared with TRBD1. The CDR3 bases are TGTGCCAGCAGTTACGGGCAGGGGGTCCCCTACGAGCAGTACTTC. Translation gives CASSYGQGVPYEQYF.